The 31 T cell receptor beta chains reported below all come from one sample, sequenced in a study of immune evolution from preneoplasia to lung adenocarcinoma. Profiling relied on immunoSEQ multiplex PCR, and the TCRdb table lists in-frame clones only, not all of them. The repertoire holds around 10,000 clones, with roughly 80% as singletons. Source material: FFPE normal lung tissue adjacent to the tumor. The receptors here all came from a person in their sixties or seventies with lung adenocarcinoma. Some clones in this sample may be carry-over from other donors' samples.

This clone is medium-sized (0.01 to 0.1%) within its sample. The V gene is TRBV19, the J gene TRBJ2-7; the D gene is possibly TRBD2 (6 bases). Trimming removed 5 bases from V and 6 bases from J, with 14 bases in between. Germline CDR1 is LNHDA and CDR2 is SQIVND (reference sequence). CDR3 length equals 13 residues. The DNA for the CDR3 is TGTGCCAGTAGTCCGGGACTTCTTACCGAGCAGTACTTC. Translation: CASSPGLLTEQYF.

The chain couples TRBV9 to TRBJ2-2, with TRBD1 matching over 8 bases. The CDR3 runs 14 residues. J lost 5 bases, V lost 7 bases, and 7 bases had no gene match. The V gene's germline CDR1 is SGDLS and CDR2 YYNGEE. The CDR3 reads CASEGRGRTGELFF. The CDR3 region has the DNA TGTGCCAGCGAAGGCAGGGGGCGAACCGGGGAGCTGTTTTTT.

The rearrangement links TRBV18 to TRBJ1-2; the D gene is possibly TRBD1 (6 bases). V was shortened by 1 base and J by 7 bases, with 7 bases between the two germline ends. The V gene's germline CDR1 is KGHSH and CDR2 LQKENI. The CDR3 contains 12 residues. CDR3 DNA sequence: TGTGCCAGCTCACCACGGGGGGCTGGCTACACCTTC. Encoded protein: CASSPRGAGYTF.

V and J are TRBV28 and TRBJ2-3, with 9 nucleotides matching TRBD2. From germline, CDR1 is MDHEN and CDR2 SYDVKM. The CDR3 extends over 17 amino acids. Germline trimming cut 4 bases from V and 1 base from J; bases unmatched to any gene: 9. Written as DNA, the CDR3 is TGTGCCAGCAGTTCATCCACTAGCGGGTATGGCACAGATACGCAGTATTTT. This gives the protein CASSSSTSGYGTDTQYF.

CDR3 in DNA: TGTGCCAGCAGGGCCCGGGACAGGATAAATGAAAAACTGTTTTTT. This sequence encodes CASRARDRINEKLFF. The chain has TRBV6-6 and TRBJ1-4, with 8 bases matching TRBD1. CDR3 size: 15 residues. Per germline, CDR1 MNHNY and CDR2 SVGAGI (reference sequence). After removal of 6 bases from V and 5 bases from J, the junction contained 8 bases not matched to a gene.

The sample holds a few counts of this clone. This chain connects TRBV7-9 to TRBJ2-3, with D uncertain. The ends were cut back, 1 base at V and 2 bases at J, with 10 bases in the middle. Germline CDR1 is SEHNR and CDR2 is FQNEAQ (reference sequence). The CDR3 extends over 15 amino acids. The DNA of the CDR3 is TGTGCCAGCAGCTTAGGGGCCGGAGTCACAGATACGCAGTATTTT. Its translation: CASSLGAGVTDTQYF. The complete variable domain, with remaining parts taken from reference TRBV7-9 and TRBJ2-3, reads DTGVSQNPRHKITKRGQNVTFRCDPISEHNRLYWYRQTLGQGPEFLTYFQNEAQLEKSRLLSDRFSAERPKGSFSTLEIQRTEQGDSAMYLCASSLGAGVTDTQYFGPGTRLTVL.

This sequence joins TRBV14 and TRBJ2-7, with D possibly matching TRBD1 (7 bases). Germline values: CDR1 SGHDN, CDR2 FVKESK. Trimming left V 6 bases short and J 2 bases short, with 23 bases between. CDR3 length equals 17 residues. CDR3 protein: CASRQGGDGKSTYEQYF. CDR3 nucleotide sequence: TGTGCCAGCAGGCAGGGGGGTGACGGGAAGAGTACCTACGAGCAGTACTTC.

This chain links TRBV10-1 with TRBJ2-2; 16 bases line up with TRBD2. Germline CDR1 reads WNHNN; CDR2 reads SYGVQD (reference sequence). J lost 1 base, V lost 2 bases, and 7 bases had no gene match. The CDR3 runs to 20 residues. Written as DNA, the CDR3 is TGCGCCAGCAGTGAGAAGGGACTAGCGGGAGGGCCTCGGAACACCGGGGAGCTGTTTTTT. Translation gives CASSEKGLAGGPRNTGELFF.

This clone was seen a few times. V usage is TRBV29-1 and J usage is TRBJ1-2; D ambiguous. The CDR3 sequence is 10 residues long. V was pared by 4 bases and J by 5 bases, with 5 bases between. The V gene's germline CDR1 is SQVTM and CDR2 ANQGSEA. The CDR3 region is CSVGGYGYTF. The DNA for the CDR3 is TGCAGCGTTGGCGGTTATGGCTACACCTTC.

The V call is TRBV7-9, the J call TRBJ1-4, with 9 nucleotides matching TRBD1. The length of the CDR3 is 17 residues. The V segment lost 3 bases and the J segment 0 bases; nucleotides outside the gene matches: 5. From germline, CDR1 is SEHNR and CDR2 FQNEAQ (reference sequence). The DNA of the CDR3 is TGTGCCAGCAGCTTCGGGGACAGGGTTGCAACTAATGAAAAACTGTTTTTT. Amino acid sequence: CASSFGDRVATNEKLFF.

This sequence joins TRBV2 and TRBJ2-3; TRBD1 is a possible D gene (6 bases). Trimming removed 7 bases from V and 10 bases from J, with 12 bases in between. CDR1 and CDR2 from the germline V gene are SNHLY and FYNNEI. CDR3 length equals 11 residues. CDR3 residues: CASTQTGPQYF. In nucleotides, the CDR3 is TGTGCCAGCACCCAGACAGGTCCGCAGTATTTT.

This sequence joins TRBV6-1 and TRBJ2-7, with D possibly matching TRBD1 (5 bases). The germline V gene encodes CDR1 MNHNS and CDR2 SASEGT. This CDR3 has 15 amino acids. V was cut by 2 bases and J by 7 bases, with 18 bases left in between. The CDR3 is CASSEKQEPSDEQYF. In DNA, the CDR3 is TGTGCCAGCAGTGAAAAACAGGAACCTTCAGATGAGCAGTACTTC.

Note on this clone: A junction end diverges from the germline sequence, so it may reflect a read error. V gene TRBV30 combines with J gene TRBJ2-5; D is uncertain. This CDR3 is 13 amino acids long. Germline CDR1 is GTSNPN and CDR2 is SVGIG (reference sequence). CDR3 residues: CAWRAPGPEIQYF. CDR3 DNA sequence: TGTGCCTGGAGGGCCCCTGGGCCGGAGATCCAGTACTTC.

This clone came up once. The chain recombines TRBV2 with TRBJ1-5; tentatively, D is TRBD1 (6 bases). The CDR3 is 16 residues long. V gave up 4 bases and J gave up 3 bases, with 16 bases separating them. Germline values: CDR1 SNHLY, CDR2 FYNNEI. CDR3: CASSGSRVGANQPQHF. The CDR3 coding sequence is TGTGCCAGCAGTGGTTCTAGGGTGGGGGCCAATCAGCCCCAGCATTTT.

The rearrangement links TRBV7-9 to TRBJ2-1; tentative D call: TRBD2 (6 bases). Germline loops: CDR1 SEHNR, CDR2 FQNEAQ (reference sequence). Trimming shortened V by 1 base and J by 0 bases, and 10 bases separated the two germline ends. CDR3 size: 16 residues. The DNA for the CDR3 is TGTGCCAGCAGCTTAGGGGCGGGACTCTCCTACAATGAGCAGTTCTTC. Its translation: CASSLGAGLSYNEQFF.

The chain recombines TRBV28 with TRBJ1-3, with D unclear. The CDR3 runs 15 residues. From germline, CDR1 is MDHEN and CDR2 SYDVKM. Deletions cut 2 bases from V and 0 bases from J, with 8 bases between. The CDR3 sequence is CASSLARISGNTIYF. CDR3 DNA sequence: TGTGCCAGCAGTTTAGCCCGAATCTCTGGAAACACCATATATTTT.

V and J are TRBV5-1 and TRBJ2-1; D tentatively reads TRBD1 or TRBD2 (5 bases each). The germline V gene encodes CDR1 SGHRS and CDR2 YFSETQ. The length of the CDR3 is 14 residues. With 6 bases removed from V and 6 bases from J, the gap between germline ends came to 16 bases. CDR3: CASKSNAGTNEQFF. CDR3 DNA: TGCGCCAGCAAGTCAAACGCAGGGACCAATGAGCAGTTCTTC.

The CDR3: CASNDRNSGNTIYF. CDR3 coding DNA: TGTGCCAGCAACGATCGGAACTCTGGAAACACCATATATTTT. The J gene is TRBJ1-3, the V gene TRBV28; no clear D gene. V lost 7 bases and J 0 bases, leaving 10 bases between the germline ends. Germline-derived CDR1 and CDR2 are MDHEN and SYDVKM. The length of the CDR3 is 14 residues.

The rearrangement links TRBV2 to TRBJ2-7; no firm D call. The V and J ends lost 4 bases and 2 bases respectively, with 9 bases between them. In germline, CDR1 is SNHLY, CDR2 FYNNEI. This CDR3 is built from 13 residues. CDR3 in amino acids: CASSGGDTYEQYF. The CDR3 DNA reads as TGTGCCAGCAGTGGCGGAGACACCTACGAGCAGTACTTC.

The DNA of the CDR3 is TGTGCCAGCAGCCAACCAACGGGGGGCCACACTGAAGCTTTCTTT. Protein sequence: CASSQPTGGHTEAFF. The rearrangement uses TRBV6-5 and TRBJ1-1, with D possibly matching TRBD1 (6 bases). Between the trimmed V and J ends, which lost 6 bases and 3 bases, there was a span of 17 bases. The germline V gene encodes CDR1 MNHEY and CDR2 SVGAGI. This CDR3 has 15 residues.

The V call is TRBV6-5, the J call TRBJ1-4; maybe TRBD1 (6 bases). Between the trimmed V and J ends, which lost 4 bases and 8 bases, there was a span of 14 bases. The CDR3 consists of 14 residues. Germline V gives CDR1 MNHEY, CDR2 SVGAGI. CDR3 sequence: CASSSRGGREKLFF. The CDR3 region has the DNA TGTGCCAGCAGTTCCCGGGGGGGCCGGGAAAAACTGTTTTTT.

DNA for the CDR3: TGTGCCAGCAGCCACTCGGTTGTGGCCTCTGGGGCCAACGTCCTGACTTTC. Protein sequence: CASSHSVVASGANVLTF. The chain joins TRBV4-2 to TRBJ2-6; D not resolved. The CDR3 contains 17 residues. V gave up 3 bases and J gave up 0 bases, with 12 bases separating them. CDR1 and CDR2 (germline): LGHNA, YNFKEQ.

This chain joins TRBV5-1 and TRBJ2-5; possible D gene TRBD1, 5 bases. V was trimmed by 5 bases and J by 0 bases, leaving 11 bases between them. The CDR3 contains 14 residues. Germline V gene data show CDR1 as SGHRS and CDR2 as YFSETQ. The CDR3 protein is CASSPQGNQETQYF. CDR3 in DNA: TGCGCCAGCAGTCCCCAGGGCAACCAAGAGACCCAGTACTTC.

This clone is judged medium-sized (0.01 to 0.1%). The rearrangement links TRBV4-1 to TRBJ2-7; a weak D match, TRBD1 (5 bases). The CDR3 runs to 15 residues. Germline CDR1 is MGHRA and CDR2 is YSYEKL. V lost 0 bases and J lost 3, with 12 bases in between. This CDR3 is CASSQDNQGNYEQYF. CDR3 sequence (DNA): TGCGCCAGCAGCCAAGATAATCAGGGAAACTACGAGCAGTACTTC.

The rearrangement joins TRBV5-1 to TRBJ2-3, with D unclear. The CDR3 spans 12 residues. The germline V gene has CDR1 SGHRS and CDR2 YFSETQ. The germline V and J ends were trimmed by 0 bases and 4 bases, with 3 bases remaining between them. The CDR3 region is CASSLGSDTQYF. Here the CDR3 DNA reads TGCGCCAGCAGCTTGGGGTCAGATACGCAGTATTTT.

V is TRBV9 and J is TRBJ1-2; maybe TRBD1 (5 bases). The CDR3 runs to 11 residues. Trimming shortened V by 5 bases and J by 6 bases, and 8 bases separated the two germline ends. Germline V CDR1 and CDR2: SGDLS, YYNGEE. CDR3 sequence: CASSRGDGYTF. In DNA, the CDR3 is TGTGCCAGCAGTCGGGGCGATGGCTACACCTTC.

As DNA, the CDR3 is TGTGCCAGCAGCTTAAGGATACTAGCGGGATCCAAGCAGTACTTC. The encoded protein is CASSLRILAGSKQYF. The J gene is TRBJ2-7, the V gene TRBV11-2; TRBD2 aligns across 10 bases. Trimming took 2 bases from V and 8 from J; bases not matched to a gene: 9. The germline V gene encodes CDR1 SGHAT and CDR2 FQNNGV. This CDR3 has 15 amino acids.

V is TRBV6-6 and J is TRBJ1-2; tentatively, D is TRBD1 (6 bases). The CDR3 is made up of 13 amino acids. Germline V lookup: CDR1 MNHNY, CDR2 SVGAGI (reference sequence). V lost 11 bases and J lost 0, with 13 bases in between. CDR3 nucleotides: TGTGCCGGGGGCGACTATCCTAACTATGGCTACACCTTC. It codes for CAGGDYPNYGYTF.

This sequence joins TRBV5-1 and TRBJ2-6; D gene unclear. Trimming stripped 4 bases from V and 2 bases from J, with 10 bases between. The CDR3 has 15 amino acids. CDR1 and CDR2 from the germline V gene are SGHRS and YFSETQ. The CDR3, as DNA: TGCGCCAGCAGCCCTGATGCAGCTGGGGCCAACGTCCTGACTTTC. Its protein product is CASSPDAAGANVLTF.

The CDR3: CASSFDGLAYGYTF. DNA for the CDR3: TGTGCCAGCAGTTTCGATGGCCTCGCCTATGGCTACACCTTC. The chain links TRBV28 to TRBJ1-2; the D is unclear. The CDR3 contains 14 residues. V was trimmed by 3 bases and J by 4 bases, leaving 12 bases between them. CDR1 is MDHEN and CDR2 is SYDVKM in the germline V gene.

As DNA, the CDR3 is TGTGCCAGTAGTATCAGTGAGAAAGGGGCCAACGTCCTGACTTTC. This sequence encodes CASSISEKGANVLTF. This sequence joins TRBV19 and TRBJ2-6; D gene uncertain. The CDR3 sequence is 15 residues long. V lost 3 bases and J 4 bases, leaving 10 bases between the germline ends. The germline V gene encodes CDR1 LNHDA and CDR2 SQIVND (reference sequence).